These 24 T cell receptor beta chains were all obtained from the same sample, sequenced in a study of blood T cell repertoires in COVID-19. The repertoire was sequenced with immunoSEQ multiplex PCR; TCRdb's copy has only in-frame clones and lacks some. The repertoire holds 120,000 to 150,000 clones, 80% to 90% seen once, with nearly 0.95% in the top ten. The sequenced sample consisted of peripheral blood. These receptors were obtained from a woman aged 50 to 65 with acute or convalescent COVID-19.

V is TRBV5-1 and J is TRBJ1-1, with a possible D match to TRBD1 (5 bases). Germline V gene sequence: CDR1 SGHRS, CDR2 YFSETQ. V shed 5 bases and J shed 0 bases, with 14 bases lying between them. The CDR3 is made up of 15 amino acids. CDR3: CASRQTGHLNTEAFF. The CDR3 DNA reads as TGCGCCAGCAGACAGACCGGACACCTGAACACTGAAGCTTTCTTT.

This clone has only one observation. V gene TRBV12-3 or TRBV12-4 combines with J gene TRBJ2-2; 7 bases are shared with TRBD2. The CDR3 extends over 13 amino acids. The V gene end was trimmed by 9 bases and the J gene end by 4 bases; junction bases not matched to a gene: 5. The DNA for the CDR3 is TGTGCCAGTCTGGGGGGGGTCACCGGGGAGCTGTTTTTT. Residues: CASLGGVTGELFF.

The chain recombines TRBV18 with TRBJ1-2, with TRBD1 identical over 9 bases. Trimming cost V 0 bases and J 7 bases; bases outside gene matches: 3. This CDR3 comprises 14 residues. Germline V gives CDR1 KGHSH, CDR2 LQKENI. The CDR3: CASSPPADRGGYTF. CDR3 bases: TGTGCCAGCTCACCACCAGCGGACAGGGGTGGCTACACCTTC.

The chain recombines TRBV7-3 with TRBJ1-2, with D unclear. Germline values: CDR1 SGHTA, CDR2 FQGTGA. This CDR3 has 14 residues. V was trimmed by 5 bases and J by 0 bases, leaving 10 bases between them. The CDR3 here is CASSLGGPNYGYTF. CDR3 bases: TGTGCCAGCAGCCTGGGAGGGCCTAACTATGGCTACACCTTC.

The chain recombines TRBV7-8 with TRBJ1-5, with D tentatively TRBD1 (5 bases). Germline V gives CDR1 SGHVS, CDR2 FQNEAQ. CDR3 length equals 15 residues. V was cut by 2 bases and J by 3 bases, with 11 bases left in between. The CDR3 DNA sequence: TGTGCCAGCAGCTTAACTGGCAGGGTCAATCAGCCCCAGCATTTT. The encoded protein is CASSLTGRVNQPQHF. Filled out from reference TRBV7-8 and TRBJ1-5, the complete variable domain reads GAGVSQSPRYKVAKRGQDVALRCDPISGHVSLFWYQQALGQGPEFLTYFQNEAQLDKSGLPSDRFFAERPEGSVSTLKIQRTQQEDSAVYLCASSLTGRVNQPQHFGDGTRLSIL.

This chain joins TRBV7-6 and TRBJ2-1, with D tentatively TRBD2 (6 bases). Trimming removed 3 bases at V and 6 bases at J, with 15 bases between. The V gene's germline CDR1 is SGHVS and CDR2 FNYEAQ. CDR3 length: 15 amino acids. DNA of the CDR3: TGTGCCAGCAGCTTCCTTGTGGGGGGAACCAATGAGCAGTTCTTC. This codes for CASSFLVGGTNEQFF.

The CDR3 nucleotides read TGTGCCAGCAGCTTAGTACCGACTAGCGGGAGCGTCAACACCGGGGAGCTGTTTTTT. Protein product: CASSLVPTSGSVNTGELFF. V is TRBV7-8 and J is TRBJ2-2; TRBD2 matches at 12 bases. After removal of 1 base from V and 2 bases from J, the junction contained 8 bases not matched to a gene. The CDR3 covers 19 residues. Looked up from germline, CDR1 is SGHVS and CDR2 is FQNEAQ. Full variable domain (outside the CDR3, taken from reference TRBV7-8 and TRBJ2-2): GAGVSQSPRYKVAKRGQDVALRCDPISGHVSLFWYQQALGQGPEFLTYFQNEAQLDKSGLPSDRFFAERPEGSVSTLKIQRTQQEDSAVYLCASSLVPTSGSVNTGELFFGEGSRLTVL.

The chain joins TRBV10-1 to TRBJ2-1; 7 positions match TRBD2. The CDR3 is 17 amino acids. The V and J ends lost 2 bases and 8 bases, in that order; junction bases with no gene match: 15. The V gene's germline CDR1 is WNHNN and CDR2 SYGVQD (reference sequence). The CDR3 is CASSEARSERGVDEQFF. The CDR3 DNA reads TGCGCCAGCAGTGAGGCGCGTAGCGAGCGGGGAGTAGATGAGCAGTTCTTC.

J is TRBJ2-1 and V is TRBV11-2, with unresolved D. From germline, CDR1 is SGHAT and CDR2 FQNNGV. The V end lost 3 bases, the J end lost 0 bases, and 9 bases lay between the germline ends. CDR3 size: 15 residues. As DNA, the CDR3 is TGTGCCAGCAGCTTCCGTTATAGCTCCTACAATGAGCAGTTCTTC. Its protein product is CASSFRYSSYNEQFF.

The J gene is TRBJ1-4, the V gene TRBV12-5; no definite D call. The V gene's germline CDR1 is LGHNT and CDR2 FRNRAP. Trimming took 0 bases from V and 8 from J, leaving 10 bases between them. The CDR3 extends over 14 amino acids. The CDR3 sequence: CASGLVDAREKLFF. The CDR3, as DNA: TGTGCTAGTGGTTTGGTAGATGCCCGGGAAAAACTGTTTTTT. Combining the CDR3 with reference TRBV12-5 and TRBJ1-4 gives the whole variable domain DARVTQTPRHKVTEMGQEVTMRCQPILGHNTVFWYRQTMMQGLELLAYFRNRAPLDDSGMPKDRFSAEMPDATLATLKIQPSEPRDSAVYFCASGLVDAREKLFFGSGTQLSVL.

This clone came up once. The chain carries TRBV5-4 and TRBJ2-1, with TRBD2 identical over 7 bases. The CDR3 is 15 residues long. The V gene end was trimmed by 5 bases and the J gene end by 6 bases; junction bases not matched to a gene: 11. Germline-derived CDR1 and CDR2 are SGHNT and YYREEE (reference sequence). This CDR3 is CASRAGTTGTNEQFF. CDR3 nucleotides: TGTGCCAGCAGGGCCGGGACTACCGGTACCAATGAGCAGTTCTTC.

The CDR3 DNA sequence: TGTGCCAGCAGAAAGAGGTCGCATACGCAGTATTTT. It translates to CASRKRSHTQYF. The rearrangement joins TRBV12-3 or TRBV12-4 to TRBJ2-3; D not resolved. This CDR3 spans 12 amino acids. V lost 6 bases and J lost 7, with 11 bases in between.

The chain recombines TRBV3-1 (or the pseudogene TRBV3-2) with TRBJ1-6; unclear D gene. The CDR3 consists of 14 residues. CDR1 is LGHDT and CDR2 is YNNKEL in the germline V gene (reference sequence). The V end lost 1 base, the J end lost 4 bases, and 5 bases lay between the germline ends. CDR3 residues: CASSQGQYNSPLHF. CDR3 coding DNA: TGTGCCAGCAGCCAAGGCCAGTATAATTCACCCCTCCACTTT.

The chain carries TRBV18 and TRBJ1-2; TRBD1 aligns across 7 bases. Per the germline V gene, CDR1 is KGHSH and CDR2 is LQKENI. J lost 8 bases, V lost 1 base, and 4 bases had no gene match. The CDR3 consists of 13 residues. In nucleotides, the CDR3 is TGTGCCAGCTCACCACAGGGGGCGCAGGGCTACACCTTC. This gives the protein CASSPQGAQGYTF.

The chain employs TRBV5-1 and TRBJ1-1, with 10 bases lining up with TRBD1. This CDR3 spans 16 amino acids. CDR1 SGHRS and CDR2 YFSETQ come from the germline V gene. Unmatched junction bases numbered 5, after V lost 3 bases and J lost 0 bases. DNA for the CDR3: TGCGCCAGCAGCTCGGGACAGGGGTTGATGAACACTGAAGCTTTCTTT. This sequence encodes CASSSGQGLMNTEAFF.

The chain has TRBV27 and TRBJ2-1; 12 nucleotides match TRBD1. Germline V CDR1 and CDR2: MNHEY, SMNVEV (reference sequence). The length of the CDR3 is 15 residues. Trimming took 1 base from V and 8 from J; bases not matched to a gene: 3. The DNA of the CDR3 is TGTGCCAGCAGTTTATGGGGACAGGGGGCCTATGAGCAGTTCTTC. It specifies CASSLWGQGAYEQFF.

This chain links TRBV10-2 with TRBJ1-5; D is ambiguous. V was shortened by 0 bases and J by 5 bases, with 8 bases between the two germline ends. Germline V gene lookup returns CDR1 WSHSY and CDR2 SAAADI. The length of the CDR3 is 14 residues. CDR3 nucleotides: TGCGCCAGCAGTGAGTCCGGGAGGGATCAGCCCCAGCATTTT. As protein: CASSESGRDQPQHF.

This clone was seen more than once but under ten times. This CDR3 is CASSGTGGHQPQHF. The CDR3 DNA follows: TGTGCCAGTAGTGGAACAGGGGGGCATCAGCCCCAGCATTTT. V usage is TRBV19 and J usage is TRBJ1-5, with TRBD1 matching 8 bases. There are 14 residues in the CDR3. The germline V gene encodes CDR1 LNHDA and CDR2 SQIVND (reference sequence). The V and J ends lost 5 bases and 5 bases, in that order; junction bases with no gene match: 5.

The CDR3 sequence: CASSPRTGPSGYTF. The CDR3 region has the DNA TGTGCCAGCAGCCCCAGGACAGGGCCCAGTGGCTACACCTTC. The chain employs TRBV7-6 and TRBJ1-2; 8 nucleotides agree with TRBD1. Per the germline V gene, CDR1 is SGHVS and CDR2 is FNYEAQ. CDR3 size: 14 residues. J gave up 7 bases and V 5 bases, and 9 bases lay outside the gene matches.

This rearrangement joins TRBV3-1 (or the pseudogene TRBV3-2) to TRBJ1-2, with D unresolved. This CDR3 has 14 amino acids. V was trimmed by 4 bases and J by 6 bases, leaving 15 bases between them. CDR1 and CDR2 (germline): LGHDT, YNNKEL (reference sequence). The CDR3 reads CASSRLGSLDGYTF. The CDR3 region has the DNA TGTGCCAGCAGCCGGCTAGGCTCCCTTGATGGCTACACCTTC.

This rearrangement joins TRBV7-3 to TRBJ1-3; D gene ambiguous. Between the trimmed V and J ends, which lost 2 bases and 0 bases, there was a span of 8 bases. The germline V gene has CDR1 SGHTA and CDR2 FQGTGA. The CDR3 has 15 residues. CDR3 region: CASSLEGLSGNTIYF. In DNA form, the CDR3 reads TGTGCCAGCAGCTTAGAGGGTCTCTCTGGAAACACCATATATTTT.

This chain uses TRBV5-8 with TRBJ1-2; D may be TRBD1 (5 bases). The CDR3 consists of 14 residues. Germline CDR1 is SGHTS and CDR2 is YDEGEE. Between the trimmed V and J ends, which lost 5 bases and 0 bases, there was a span of 11 bases. CDR3 in amino acids: CASRPRQPNYGYTF. CDR3 in DNA: TGTGCCAGCAGACCTCGACAGCCTAACTATGGCTACACCTTC.

The chain recombines TRBV19 with TRBJ1-2; D call uncertain. The germline V gene has CDR1 LNHDA and CDR2 SQIVND (reference sequence). The V gene lost 5 bases and the J gene lost 6 bases, with 16 bases spanning the gap. The CDR3 spans 14 residues. The CDR3 DNA is TGTGCCAGTAGTCCCAGACTGGGTCTTAATGGCTACACCTTC. Amino acid sequence: CASSPRLGLNGYTF.

CDR3 DNA: TGTGCCAGCATTCCCGGGACACCCTTAGTTGAAAAACTGTTTTTT. Translation gives CASIPGTPLVEKLFF. V gene TRBV6-6 combines with J gene TRBJ1-4, with D maybe TRBD1 (6 bases). The CDR3 totals 15 residues. V gave up 7 bases and J gave up 7 bases, with 19 bases separating them. Germline loops: CDR1 MNHNY, CDR2 SVGAGI (reference sequence).